This T cell receptor (beta chain) was captured by sequencing in a study of T-cell memory formation after mild COVID-19. TCRdb re-derived calls from the 5' RACE reads in MiXCR, one entry per CDR3 protein. The repertoire holds 200,000 to 250,000 distinct CDR3 sequences, with roughly a tenth as singletons. Overall study results and limits: Among contracting clones, CD4+ were mainly CM/EM and CD8+ enriched in EMRA. There was a balanced CD4/CD8 profile in clones contracting day 15 to 85, and later expanders leaned CD4+.

Regarding this clonotype: Its specificity is unknown.

Sequenced: PBMCs or a T cell subset sorted from them (not recorded which). This clonotype was sampled from a man between 18 and 35 years old who had mild COVID-19 (a few samples of this study predate the infection). Cell type and time point are not known.

The CDR3: CASSLELGHEQYF. In DNA form, the CDR3 reads TGTGCCAGCAGCTTAGAATTGGGGCACGAGCAGTACTTC. The chain joins TRBV7-9 to TRBJ2-7; the D gene is possibly TRBD1 (5 bases). The CDR3 totals 13 residues. Germline V lookup: CDR1 SEHNR, CDR2 FQNEAQ (reference sequence). V was trimmed by 1 base and J by 5 bases, leaving 9 bases between them.